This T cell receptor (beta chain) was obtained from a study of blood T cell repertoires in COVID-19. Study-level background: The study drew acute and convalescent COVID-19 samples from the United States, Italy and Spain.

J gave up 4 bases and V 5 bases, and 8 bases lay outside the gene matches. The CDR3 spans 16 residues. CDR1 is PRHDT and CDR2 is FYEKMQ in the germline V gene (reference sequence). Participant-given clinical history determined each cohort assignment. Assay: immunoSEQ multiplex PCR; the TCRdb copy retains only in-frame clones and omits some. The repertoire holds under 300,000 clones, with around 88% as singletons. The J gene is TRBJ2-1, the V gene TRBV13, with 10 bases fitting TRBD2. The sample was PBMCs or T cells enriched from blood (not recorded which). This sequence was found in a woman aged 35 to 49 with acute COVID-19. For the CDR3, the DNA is TGTGCCAGCAGCCCCCTAGCGGGAGTTGCGTACAATGAGCAGTTCTTC. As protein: CASSPLAGVAYNEQFF.